This T cell receptor beta chain comes out of a study of tumor-infiltrating lymphocytes in primary liver carcinoma. The CDR3 loop spans 16 amino acids. Germline values: CDR1 SGHRS, CDR2 YFSETQ. V was pared by 0 bases and J by 3 bases, with 9 bases of the junction left unmatched. Study-wide points: Only about 7-25% of top clones occurred in every one of the five tumor regions. With p = 0.039, the top-250-clone fraction in tumors significantly exceeded that in blood. Lesser overlap characterized tumor-adjacent and tumor-blood pairs relative to tumor region pairs.

TCR beta cDNA came from around 500 ng total RNA, primed with a constant-region primer. Library construction for TCR beta comprised three nested multiplex PCR rounds performed with slightly modified ARM-PCR. Both of the initial two PCR rounds ran for roughly 11 cycles and employed TRBV1-TRBV30 forward primers alongside a C-beta reverse primer. TCRdb ran MiXCR on the multiplex PCR reads and lists one entry per CDR3 protein. The sample includes about 60,000 distinct CDR3 sequences, roughly 70% seen only once; the top ten take 40% to 45%. Co-extraction of RNA and DNA was performed on roughly 17-32 mg of unsorted bulk tissue. Infection with HBV was chronic in patients; they were treatment-naive. This clonotype was seen more than once but under ten times. The antigen is not known. This could be a read error, since a much larger clone is one nucleotide away.

The sequenced material came from liver tumor tissue from sampling region 4. The subset denotes: tumor region T4, right-lateral pole. This receptor was taken from a man in his forties with primary liver carcinoma and hepatitis B virus infection. The V call is TRBV5-1, the J call TRBJ2-7, with TRBD2 identical over 7 bases. The CDR3 reads CASSLDLAVAHYEQYF. CDR3 nucleotides: TGCGCCAGCAGCTTGGATCTAGCGGTAGCACACTACGAGCAGTACTTC.